One TCR beta chain is described in this entry. In the same sample, other DNA sequences code for this CDR3. The record originates from a study of blood T cell repertoires in COVID-19. Study as a whole: Some COVID-19 samples were acute and others convalescent; all came from the United States, Italy and Spain. T cells, B-cell-depleted T cells, or PBMCs supplied cDNA or gDNA.

Germline values: CDR1 SGHKS, CDR2 YYEKEE (reference sequence). The CDR3 spans 14 residues. The trim removed 2 bases at V and 7 bases at J, leaving 1 base unmatched. Under the authors' procedure: Reference gene primers were amplified, and this amplification served to estimate nucleated cell counts. Assay: immunoSEQ multiplex PCR; the TCRdb copy retains only in-frame clones and omits some. D and trimming were read from the DNA, whereas the V and J calls and clone size are those reported in that table. The repertoire includes about 150,000 clones, around 84% of them detected once, and about 8.9% sits in the top ten. Seattle patients were enrolled during active infection and followed longitudinally.

The V call is TRBV5-5, the J call TRBJ1-6; 9 positions agree with TRBD1. The sample was peripheral blood. The sequence came from a young man with COVID-19, enrolled during active disease. CDR3 DNA: TGTGCCAGCAGCTTCGGACAGGGGAATTCACCCCTCCACTTT. Its protein product is CASSFGQGNSPLHF.